This passage covers 10 T cell receptor beta chains from one sample sequenced in a study of T-cell reconstitution after alpha-beta-depleted transplantation in children. Using unique molecular identifiers, the investigators prepared the TCRbeta library. TCRdb recomputed calls from the PCR reads with MiXCR, one row per CDR3 protein. Of about 290,000 distinct CDR3 sequences detected, around 10% appear once; the ten largest clones hold approximately 7.6%. The sample was PBMCs, taken before TCRalphabeta/CD19-depleted stem cell transplant. These receptors were collected from a boy younger than two with acute myeloid leukemia, due to receive a stem cell transplant.

This chain connects TRBV12-3 or TRBV12-4 to TRBJ1-6, with D possibly TRBD1 on 6 matching bases. The CDR3 runs 15 residues. The V gene lost 2 bases and the J gene lost 7 bases, with 12 bases spanning the gap. CDR3 in amino acids: CASSLRPGQNSPLHF. CDR3 coding DNA: TGTGCCAGCAGTTTACGTCCGGGACAAAATTCACCCCTCCACTTT.

This clonotype came up many times. The rearrangement joins TRBV27 to TRBJ2-7; 9 nucleotides align to TRBD2. This CDR3 is built from 15 residues. With V trimmed by 3 bases and J by 6 bases, 9 bases remained unmatched. Germline loops: CDR1 MNHEY, CDR2 SMNVEV (reference sequence). The CDR3 loop is CASSFGGLAGSEQYF. CDR3 coding DNA: TGTGCCAGCAGTTTTGGGGGACTAGCCGGCTCCGAGCAGTACTTC.

The J gene is TRBJ1-5, the V gene TRBV3-1, with D possibly TRBD1 on 5 matching bases. Germline CDR1 and CDR2: LGHDT and YNNKEL (reference sequence). The CDR3 spans 14 residues. The ends were cut back, 4 bases at V and 3 bases at J, with 10 bases in the middle. The CDR3 protein is CASSLGHINQPQHF. CDR3 nucleotides: TGTGCCAGCAGCCTCGGACACATCAATCAGCCCCAGCATTTT.

In its sample, this clonotype was seen many times. The chain couples TRBV10-3 to TRBJ2-3; D unclear. The CDR3 has 16 residues. Trimming took off 3 bases at V and 2 bases at J, with 15 bases between the two ends. The germline V gene has CDR1 ENHRY and CDR2 SYGVKD. The CDR3, as DNA: TGTGCCATCAGTGACGGTTTAGGCACACTCACAGATACGCAGTATTTT. As protein: CAISDGLGTLTDTQYF.

At least ten counts were recorded for this clonotype. This chain links TRBV10-3 with TRBJ2-2; TRBD2 matches at 11 bases. The CDR3 runs 16 residues. The J segment lost 2 bases and the V segment lost 5 bases, leaving 4 bases of the junction unmatched. Germline V gives CDR1 ENHRY, CDR2 SYGVKD. The CDR3 sequence is CAISKLAGANTGELFF. For the CDR3, the DNA is TGTGCCATCAGTAAACTAGCGGGAGCAAACACCGGGGAGCTGTTTTTT.

In this sample, this clonotype turned up many times. The genes are TRBV5-1 and TRBJ2-3, with TRBD2 identical over 10 bases. This CDR3 is built from 15 residues. Unmatched junction bases numbered 6, after V lost 5 bases and J lost 3 bases. Germline lookup yields CDR1 SGHRS and CDR2 YFSETQ. This chain's CDR3 is CASRTTSGLTDTQYF. CDR3 sequence (DNA): TGCGCCAGCAGGACGACTAGCGGGCTTACAGATACGCAGTATTTT.

In its sample, this clonotype was seen many times. This chain connects TRBV29-1 to TRBJ1-2; D is possibly TRBD1 (5 bases). Germline V gives CDR1 SQVTM, CDR2 ANQGSEA. This CDR3 has 11 amino acids. Trimming pared 4 bases from V and 6 bases from J, leaving 9 bases between. CDR3 sequence: CSVVRDDGYTF. DNA of the CDR3: TGCAGCGTTGTTCGGGACGATGGCTACACCTTC.

This clonotype was seen ten or more times. This sequence joins TRBV6-2 or TRBV6-3 and TRBJ2-2; 16 bases fit TRBD2. This CDR3 has 20 residues. Germline V gene data show CDR1 as MNHEY and CDR2 as SVGEGT. V was pared by 1 base and J by 5 bases, with 10 bases of the junction left unmatched. The CDR3 coding sequence is TGTGCCAGCAGTTACTGGCCGGGACTAGCGGGAGGGGAGGGGACCGGGGAGCTGTTTTTT. Translation gives CASSYWPGLAGGEGTGELFF.

This clonotype was counted at least ten times. This chain links TRBV6-1 with TRBJ2-7; D not certain. This CDR3 region has 13 residues. Germline CDR1 MNHNS, CDR2 SASEGT. Trimming pared 6 bases from V and 0 bases from J, leaving 9 bases between. The CDR3 bases are TGTGCCAGCAGGAGGTCGAGCTCCTACGAGCAGTACTTC. The encoded protein is CASRRSSSYEQYF.

As DNA, the CDR3 is TGCGCCAGCAGCCAGCTAGAAAACAATGAGCAGTTCTTC. Protein sequence: CASSQLENNEQFF. V is TRBV4-3 and J is TRBJ2-1; no clear D gene. Germline CDR1 reads LGHNA; CDR2 reads YSLEER. The CDR3 consists of 13 residues. V was shortened by 3 bases and J by 5 bases, with 8 bases between the two germline ends.